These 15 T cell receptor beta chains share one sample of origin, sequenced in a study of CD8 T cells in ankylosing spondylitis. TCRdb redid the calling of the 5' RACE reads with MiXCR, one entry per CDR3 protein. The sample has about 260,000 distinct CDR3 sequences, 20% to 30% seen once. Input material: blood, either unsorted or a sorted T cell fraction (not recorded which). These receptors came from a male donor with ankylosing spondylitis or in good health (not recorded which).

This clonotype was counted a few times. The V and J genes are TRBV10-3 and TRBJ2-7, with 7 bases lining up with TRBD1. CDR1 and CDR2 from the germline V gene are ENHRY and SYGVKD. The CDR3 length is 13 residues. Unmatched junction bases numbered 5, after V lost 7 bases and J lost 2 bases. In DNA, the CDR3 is TGTGCCATCACCCTTGACAGGGCCTACGAGCAGTACTTC. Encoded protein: CAITLDRAYEQYF.

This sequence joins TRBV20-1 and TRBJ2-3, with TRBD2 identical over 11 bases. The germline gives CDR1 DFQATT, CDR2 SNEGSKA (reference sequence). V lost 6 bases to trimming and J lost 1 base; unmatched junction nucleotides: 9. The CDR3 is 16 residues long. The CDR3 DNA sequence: TGCAGTGCCCCCGTACCGGGACTAGCGGGCACAGATACGCAGTATTTT. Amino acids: CSAPVPGLAGTDTQYF.

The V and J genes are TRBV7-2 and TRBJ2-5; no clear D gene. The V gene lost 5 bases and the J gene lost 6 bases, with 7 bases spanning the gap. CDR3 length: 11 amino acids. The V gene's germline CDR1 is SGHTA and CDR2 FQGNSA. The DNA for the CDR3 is TGTGCCAGCAGCCCCCTGCAGACCCAGTACTTC. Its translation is CASSPLQTQYF.

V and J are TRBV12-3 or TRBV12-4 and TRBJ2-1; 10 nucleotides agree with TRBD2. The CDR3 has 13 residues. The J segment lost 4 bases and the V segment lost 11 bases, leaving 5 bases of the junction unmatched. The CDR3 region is CAGSGGRYNEQFF. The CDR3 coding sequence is TGTGCCGGTAGCGGGGGGAGGTACAATGAGCAGTTCTTC.

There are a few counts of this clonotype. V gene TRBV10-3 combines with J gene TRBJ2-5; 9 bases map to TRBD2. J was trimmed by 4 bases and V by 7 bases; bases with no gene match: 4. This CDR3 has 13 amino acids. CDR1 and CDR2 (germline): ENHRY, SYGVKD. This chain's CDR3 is CAIKETSGETQYF. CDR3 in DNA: TGTGCCATCAAAGAGACTAGCGGAGAGACCCAGTACTTC.

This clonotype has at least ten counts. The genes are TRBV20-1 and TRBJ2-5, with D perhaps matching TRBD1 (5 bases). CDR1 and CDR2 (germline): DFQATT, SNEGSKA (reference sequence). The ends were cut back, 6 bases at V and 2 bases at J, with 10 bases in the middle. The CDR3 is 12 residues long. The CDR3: CSAKTDQETQYF. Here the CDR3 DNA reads TGCAGTGCAAAGACAGATCAAGAGACCCAGTACTTC.

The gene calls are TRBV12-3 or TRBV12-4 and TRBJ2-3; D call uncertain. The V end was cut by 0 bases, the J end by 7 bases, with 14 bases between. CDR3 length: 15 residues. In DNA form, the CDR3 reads TGTGCCAGCAGTTTAGCGGCCCTGGGCTATCATACGCAGTATTTT. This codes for CASSLAALGYHTQYF.

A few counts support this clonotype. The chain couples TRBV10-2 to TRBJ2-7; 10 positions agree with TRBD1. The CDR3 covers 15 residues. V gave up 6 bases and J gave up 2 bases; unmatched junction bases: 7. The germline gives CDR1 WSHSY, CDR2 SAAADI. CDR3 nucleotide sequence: TGCGCCAGCAGGGAGGGACAGGGGATCGCCTACGAGCAGTACTTC. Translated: CASREGQGIAYEQYF.

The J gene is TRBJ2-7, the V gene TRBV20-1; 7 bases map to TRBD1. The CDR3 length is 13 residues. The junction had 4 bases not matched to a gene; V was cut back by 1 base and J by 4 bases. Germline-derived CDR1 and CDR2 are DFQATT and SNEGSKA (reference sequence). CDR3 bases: TGCAGTGCTAGAGGACAGGGTGTTTACGAGCAGTACTTC. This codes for CSARGQGVYEQYF.

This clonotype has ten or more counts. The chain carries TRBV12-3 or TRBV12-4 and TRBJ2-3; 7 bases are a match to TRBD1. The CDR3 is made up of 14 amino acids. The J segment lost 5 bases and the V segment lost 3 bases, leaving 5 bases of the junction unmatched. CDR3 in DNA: TGTGCCAGCAGTTTGGGTAGGGGGCTAGATACGCAGTATTTT. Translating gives CASSLGRGLDTQYF.

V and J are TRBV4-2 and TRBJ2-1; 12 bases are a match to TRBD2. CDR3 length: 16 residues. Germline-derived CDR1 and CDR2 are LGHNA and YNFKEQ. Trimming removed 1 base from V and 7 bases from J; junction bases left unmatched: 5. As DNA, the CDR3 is TGTGCCAGCAGCCAAGCCCTAGCGGGGGGGCTAAATGAGCAGTTCTTC. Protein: CASSQALAGGLNEQFF.

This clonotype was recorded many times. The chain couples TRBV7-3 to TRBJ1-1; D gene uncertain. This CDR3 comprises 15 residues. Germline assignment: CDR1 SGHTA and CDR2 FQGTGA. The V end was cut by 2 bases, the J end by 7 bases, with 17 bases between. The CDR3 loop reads CASSLRGRVSIEAFF. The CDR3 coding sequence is TGTGCCAGCAGCTTACGCGGTCGAGTATCCATTGAAGCTTTCTTT.

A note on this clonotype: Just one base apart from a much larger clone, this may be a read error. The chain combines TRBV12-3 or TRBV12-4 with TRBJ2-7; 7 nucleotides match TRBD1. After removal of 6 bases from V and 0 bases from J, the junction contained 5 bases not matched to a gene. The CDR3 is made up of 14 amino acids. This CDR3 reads CASSPDRSSYEQYF. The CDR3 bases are TGTGCCAGCAGCCCGGACAGGAGCTCCTACGAGCAGTACTTC.

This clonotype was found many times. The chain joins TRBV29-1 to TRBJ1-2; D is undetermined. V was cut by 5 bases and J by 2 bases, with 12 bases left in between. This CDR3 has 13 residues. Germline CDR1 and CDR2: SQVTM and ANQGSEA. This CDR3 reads CSVLSGDNYGYTF. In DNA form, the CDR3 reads TGCAGCGTTCTGAGCGGTGACAACTATGGCTACACCTTC.

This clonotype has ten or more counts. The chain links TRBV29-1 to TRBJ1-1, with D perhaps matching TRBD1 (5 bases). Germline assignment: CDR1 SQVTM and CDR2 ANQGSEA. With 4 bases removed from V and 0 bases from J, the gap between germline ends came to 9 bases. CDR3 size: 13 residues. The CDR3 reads CSVVRQLNTEAFF. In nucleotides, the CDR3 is TGCAGCGTTGTGCGACAGTTGAACACTGAAGCTTTCTTT.